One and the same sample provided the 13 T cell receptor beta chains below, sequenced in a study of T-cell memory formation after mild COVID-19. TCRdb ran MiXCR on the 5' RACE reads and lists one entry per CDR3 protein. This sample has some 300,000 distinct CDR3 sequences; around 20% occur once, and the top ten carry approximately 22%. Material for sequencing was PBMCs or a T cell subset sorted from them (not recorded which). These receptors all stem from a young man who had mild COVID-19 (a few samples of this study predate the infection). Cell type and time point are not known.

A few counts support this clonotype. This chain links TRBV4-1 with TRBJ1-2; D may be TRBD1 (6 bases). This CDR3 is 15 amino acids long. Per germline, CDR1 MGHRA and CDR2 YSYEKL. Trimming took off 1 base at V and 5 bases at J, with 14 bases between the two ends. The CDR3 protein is CASSQAEGGGYGYTF. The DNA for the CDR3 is TGCGCCAGCAGCCAAGCGGAGGGGGGTGGGTATGGCTACACCTTC.

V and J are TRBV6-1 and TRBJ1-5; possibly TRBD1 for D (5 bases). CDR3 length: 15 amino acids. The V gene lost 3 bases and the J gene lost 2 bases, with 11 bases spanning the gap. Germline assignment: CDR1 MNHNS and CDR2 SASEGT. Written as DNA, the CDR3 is TGTGCCAGCAGTGACGTCGAGGGGCGCAATCAGCCCCAGCATTTT. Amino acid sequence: CASSDVEGRNQPQHF.

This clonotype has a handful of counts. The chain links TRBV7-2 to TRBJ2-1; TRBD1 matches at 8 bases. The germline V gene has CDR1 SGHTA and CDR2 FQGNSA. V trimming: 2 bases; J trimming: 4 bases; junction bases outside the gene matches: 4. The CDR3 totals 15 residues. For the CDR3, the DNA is TGTGCCAGCAGCTTATCGAGACAGGGGTACAATGAGCAGTTCTTC. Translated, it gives CASSLSRQGYNEQFF.

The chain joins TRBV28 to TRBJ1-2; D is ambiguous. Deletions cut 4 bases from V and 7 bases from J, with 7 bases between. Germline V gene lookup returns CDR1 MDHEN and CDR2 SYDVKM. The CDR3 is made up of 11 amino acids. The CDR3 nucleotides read TGTGCCAGCAGTTACCCGGCTGGCTACACCTTC. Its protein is CASSYPAGYTF.

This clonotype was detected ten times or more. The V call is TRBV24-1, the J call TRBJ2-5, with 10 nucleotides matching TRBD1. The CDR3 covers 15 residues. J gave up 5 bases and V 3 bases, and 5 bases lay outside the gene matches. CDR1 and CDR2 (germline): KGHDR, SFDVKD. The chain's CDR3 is CATSDRQGAAETQYF. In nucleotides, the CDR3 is TGTGCCACCAGTGATAGACAGGGGGCTGCGGAGACCCAGTACTTC.

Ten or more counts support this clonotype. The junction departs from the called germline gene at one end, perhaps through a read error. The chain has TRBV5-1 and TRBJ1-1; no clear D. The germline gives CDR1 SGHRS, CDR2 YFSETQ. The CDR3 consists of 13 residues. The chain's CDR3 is CASSFSGNTEAFF. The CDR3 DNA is TGTGCCAGCAGCTTCTCAGGGAACACTGAAGCTTTCTTT.

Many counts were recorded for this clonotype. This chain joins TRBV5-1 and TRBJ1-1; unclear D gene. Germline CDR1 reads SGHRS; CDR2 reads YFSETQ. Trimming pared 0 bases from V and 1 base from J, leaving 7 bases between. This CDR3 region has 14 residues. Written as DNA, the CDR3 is TGCGCCAGCAGCTTGGAACCGACGAACACTGAAGCTTTCTTT. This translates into CASSLEPTNTEAFF.

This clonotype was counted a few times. CDR3 sequence reads: CASGDGVRRKLFF. The CDR3 region has the DNA TGTGCCAGCGGAGACGGTGTTCGTAGAAAACTGTTTTTT. This rearrangement joins TRBV28 to TRBJ1-4, with D uncertain. Trimming removed 8 bases at V and 10 bases at J, with 17 bases between. CDR1 MDHEN and CDR2 SYDVKM come from the germline V gene. The CDR3 consists of 13 residues.

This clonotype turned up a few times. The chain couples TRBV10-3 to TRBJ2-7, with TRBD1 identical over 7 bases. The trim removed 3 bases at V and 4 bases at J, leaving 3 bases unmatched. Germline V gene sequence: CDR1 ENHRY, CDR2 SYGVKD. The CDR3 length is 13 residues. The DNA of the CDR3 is TGTGCCATCAGTGACCCGACAGGGTACGAGCAGTACGTC. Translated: CAISDPTGYEQYV.

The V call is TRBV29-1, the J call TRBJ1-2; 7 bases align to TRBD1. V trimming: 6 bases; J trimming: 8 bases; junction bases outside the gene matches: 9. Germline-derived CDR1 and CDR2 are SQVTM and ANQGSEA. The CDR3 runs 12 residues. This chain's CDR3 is CSVGQTGFGYTF. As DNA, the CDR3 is TGCAGCGTCGGGCAGACAGGGTTCGGCTACACCTTC. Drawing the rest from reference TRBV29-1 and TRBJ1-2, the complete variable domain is SAVISQKPSRDICQRGTSLTIQCQVDSQVTMMFWYRQQPGQSLTLIATANQGSEATYESGFVIDKFPISRPNLTFSTLTVSNMSPEDSSIYLCSVGQTGFGYTFGSGTRLTVV.

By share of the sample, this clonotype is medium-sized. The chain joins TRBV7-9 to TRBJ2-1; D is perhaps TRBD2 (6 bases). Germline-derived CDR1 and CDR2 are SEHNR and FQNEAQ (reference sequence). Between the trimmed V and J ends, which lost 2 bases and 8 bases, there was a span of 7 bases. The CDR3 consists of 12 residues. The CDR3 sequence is CASSLTGDEQFF. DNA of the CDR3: TGTGCCAGCAGCTTAACGGGGGATGAGCAGTTCTTC.

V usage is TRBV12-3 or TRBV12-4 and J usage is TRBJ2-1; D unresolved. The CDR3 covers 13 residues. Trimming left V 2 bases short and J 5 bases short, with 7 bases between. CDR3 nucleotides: TGTGCCAGCAGTTTAACCCTGGACAATGAGCAGTTCTTC. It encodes CASSLTLDNEQFF.

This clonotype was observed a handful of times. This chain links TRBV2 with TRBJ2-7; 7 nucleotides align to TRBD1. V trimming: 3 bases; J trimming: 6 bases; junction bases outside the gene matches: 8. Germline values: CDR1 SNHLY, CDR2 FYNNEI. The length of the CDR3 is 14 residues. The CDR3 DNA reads TGTGCCAGCAGTGAGACACAGGGGTTTGCCGAGCAGTACGTC. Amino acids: CASSETQGFAEQYV.